The entry below describes one T cell receptor (beta chain). Here immunoSEQ multiplex PCR was the method, and the copy in TCRdb shows in-frame clones only, minus some. The table includes some 70,000 clones, under 95% detected once. This sample is drawn from a study of T cell changes during pregnancy in multiple sclerosis. The CDR3 has 12 amino acids. With 11 bases clipped from V and 6 bases from J, the junction kept 10 bases outside the gene matches. The germline CDR1 and CDR2 sequences are LNHDA and SQIVND (reference sequence). This TCR was recovered from a female donor with multiple sclerosis, enrolled in a pregnancy study. The chain joins TRBV19 to TRBJ2-7; 7 positions agree with TRBD2. This specimen consisted of peripheral blood, obtained in the second trimester of pregnancy. The DNA of the CDR3 is TGTGCCTCGGGGGGACCCGGGCTCGAGCAGTACTTC. It specifies CASGGPGLEQYF.